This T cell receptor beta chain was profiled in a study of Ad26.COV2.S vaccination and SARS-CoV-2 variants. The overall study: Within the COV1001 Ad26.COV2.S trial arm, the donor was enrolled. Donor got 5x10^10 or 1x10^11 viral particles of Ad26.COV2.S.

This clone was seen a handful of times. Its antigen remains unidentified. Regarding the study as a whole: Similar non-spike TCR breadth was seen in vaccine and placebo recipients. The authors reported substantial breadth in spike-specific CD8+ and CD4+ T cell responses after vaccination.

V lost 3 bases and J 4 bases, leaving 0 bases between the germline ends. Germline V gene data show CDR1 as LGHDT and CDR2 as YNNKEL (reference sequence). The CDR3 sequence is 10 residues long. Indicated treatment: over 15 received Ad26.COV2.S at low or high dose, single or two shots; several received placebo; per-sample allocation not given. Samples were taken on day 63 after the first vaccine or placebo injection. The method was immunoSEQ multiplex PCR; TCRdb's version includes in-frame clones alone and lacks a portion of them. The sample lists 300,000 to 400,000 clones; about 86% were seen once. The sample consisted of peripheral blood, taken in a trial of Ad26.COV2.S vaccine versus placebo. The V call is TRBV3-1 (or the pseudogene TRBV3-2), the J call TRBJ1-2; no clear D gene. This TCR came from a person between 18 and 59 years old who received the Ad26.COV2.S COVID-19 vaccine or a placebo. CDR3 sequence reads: CASSHYGYTF. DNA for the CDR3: TGTGCCAGCAGCCACTATGGCTACACCTTC.